Each of the 12 T cell receptor beta chains below was sequenced from the same sample in a study of technical replicates of blood from a few donors. Sequencing used immunoSEQ multiplex PCR; TCRdb keeps in-frame clones, though not all of them. Among approximately 78,000 clones listed, nearly 97% were seen once. What was sequenced was T cells isolated from PBMCs. All receptors derive from a human donor in good health.

The rearrangement uses TRBV9 and TRBJ2-2, with D tentatively TRBD1 (5 bases). Germline-derived CDR1 and CDR2 are SGDLS and YYNGEE. V lost 1 base and J 9 bases, leaving 22 bases between the germline ends. CDR3 length: 17 residues. The CDR3 DNA follows: TGTGCCAGCAGCGTACGAGACAGCGTTGGACCACCCCGGGAGCTGTTTTTT. The encoded protein is CASSVRDSVGPPRELFF.

As to this clone: This CDR3 fails to terminate in the conserved phenylalanine or tryptophan, so it likely reflects a read error. It is unclear where the CDR3 begins or ends on the DNA, so no DNA is shown, and the CDR3 is as TCRdb lists it. CDR3 sequence: CASIEQAPS. The chain carries TRBV6-1 and TRBJ1-1; TRBD1, the table's D call, was not compared with the DNA. Germline-derived CDR1 and CDR2 are MNHNS and SASEGT. The CDR3 is 9 amino acids in total, end residues counted.

In its sample, this clone was seen once. The V call is TRBV7-8, the J call TRBJ1-1; possible D gene TRBD1, 6 bases. Trimming took 5 bases from V and 7 from J, leaving 17 bases between them. CDR1 and CDR2 from the germline V gene are SGHVS and FQNEAQ. The CDR3 is 14 amino acids. This CDR3 is CASSPTRDKDEAFF. The CDR3 DNA reads as TGTGCCAGCAGCCCTACCCGGGACAAGGATGAAGCTTTCTTT.

The chain is built from TRBV10-3 and TRBJ2-7; TRBD2 is a possible D gene (5 bases). V lost 11 bases to trimming and J lost 1 base, with 15 bases between them. Germline assignment: CDR1 ENHRY and CDR2 SYGVKD. This CDR3 spans 13 amino acids. CDR3 region: CAAQGGTSYEQYF. As DNA, the CDR3 is TGTGCCGCCCAAGGAGGCACTTCCTACGAGCAGTACTTC.

The gene calls are TRBV7-8 and TRBJ2-7; TRBD2 matches at 12 bases. V was pared by 5 bases and J by 4 bases, with 3 bases of the junction left unmatched. The germline V gene has CDR1 SGHVS and CDR2 FQNEAQ. The CDR3 has 14 residues. The CDR3 region has the DNA TGTGCCAGCAGCCAACTAGCGGGGGGATACGAGCAGTACTTC. Residues: CASSQLAGGYEQYF.

The rearrangement links TRBV4-1 to TRBJ2-5; perhaps TRBD2 as D (7 bases). The V gene's germline CDR1 is MGHRA and CDR2 YSYEKL. This CDR3 has 18 amino acids. V was clipped by 2 bases and J by 4 bases, with 23 bases between them. CDR3 coding DNA: TGCGCCAGCAGCCAACCTACAAGGGGGGGCCCTCGGGGAGAGACCCAGTACTTC. It yields the protein CASSQPTRGGPRGETQYF.

The J gene is TRBJ1-1, the V gene TRBV19; D remains ambiguous. The CDR3 spans 14 residues. The V and J ends lost 3 bases and 1 base respectively, with 9 bases between them. Germline assignment: CDR1 LNHDA and CDR2 SQIVND (reference sequence). CDR3 nucleotides: TGTGCCAGTAGTATCGAACAGAGGAACACTGAAGCTTTCTTT. Translating gives CASSIEQRNTEAFF. Complete variable domain (other parts from reference TRBV19 and TRBJ1-1): DGGITQSPKYLFRKEGQNVTLSCEQNLNHDAMYWYRQDPGQGLRLIYYSQIVNDFQKGDIAEGYSVSREKKESFPLTVTSAQKNPTAFYLCASSIEQRNTEAFFGQGTRLTVV.

The chain couples TRBV7-9 to TRBJ1-2; maybe TRBD1 (5 bases). Between the trimmed V and J ends, which lost 2 bases and 5 bases, there was a span of 18 bases. The V gene's germline CDR1 is SEHNR and CDR2 FQNEAQ (reference sequence). This CDR3 comprises 16 residues. The DNA of the CDR3 is TGTGCCAGCAGCTTAAGCCCGGGGGAGTCCTCGTATGGCTACACCTTC. Its translation is CASSLSPGESSYGYTF.

This rearrangement joins TRBV18 to TRBJ2-1, with 7 positions matching TRBD1. CDR1 is KGHSH and CDR2 is LQKENI in the germline V gene. The J segment lost 5 bases and the V segment lost 6 bases, leaving 13 bases of the junction unmatched. This CDR3 has 16 residues. CDR3 DNA: TGTGCCAGCTCGCCCGAGACAGGGAAGTTCCACAATGAGCAGTTCTTC. Encoded protein: CASSPETGKFHNEQFF.

This clone was recorded only once. The chain couples TRBV20-1 to TRBJ2-1, with D hard to call. Trimming took off 5 bases at V and 5 bases at J, with 4 bases between the two ends. CDR3 length: 10 residues. Germline-derived CDR1 and CDR2 are DFQATT and SNEGSKA (reference sequence). The CDR3 DNA sequence: TGCAGTGCTTCAAACAATGAGCAGTTCTTC. Its protein is CSASNNEQFF.

This clone appeared a few times. The genes are TRBV19 and TRBJ2-1; a possible D gene is TRBD2 (6 bases). CDR3 length: 16 residues. The ends were cut back, 9 bases at V and 6 bases at J, with 24 bases in the middle. CDR1 is LNHDA, CDR2 SQIVND, per germline (reference sequence). CDR3 in amino acids: CASSKDRLDSINEQFF. CDR3 nucleotide sequence: TGTGCCAGCTCCAAGGACCGACTAGACTCGATCAATGAGCAGTTCTTC.

The chain uses TRBV6-5 and TRBJ2-5; D is unclear. From germline, CDR1 is MNHEY and CDR2 SVGAGI. CDR3 size: 13 residues. V was shortened by 8 bases and J by 4 bases, with 14 bases between the two germline ends. Written as DNA, the CDR3 is TGTGCCAGCCGAAGGCGGCTCGGAGAGACCCAGTACTTC. It codes for CASRRRLGETQYF.